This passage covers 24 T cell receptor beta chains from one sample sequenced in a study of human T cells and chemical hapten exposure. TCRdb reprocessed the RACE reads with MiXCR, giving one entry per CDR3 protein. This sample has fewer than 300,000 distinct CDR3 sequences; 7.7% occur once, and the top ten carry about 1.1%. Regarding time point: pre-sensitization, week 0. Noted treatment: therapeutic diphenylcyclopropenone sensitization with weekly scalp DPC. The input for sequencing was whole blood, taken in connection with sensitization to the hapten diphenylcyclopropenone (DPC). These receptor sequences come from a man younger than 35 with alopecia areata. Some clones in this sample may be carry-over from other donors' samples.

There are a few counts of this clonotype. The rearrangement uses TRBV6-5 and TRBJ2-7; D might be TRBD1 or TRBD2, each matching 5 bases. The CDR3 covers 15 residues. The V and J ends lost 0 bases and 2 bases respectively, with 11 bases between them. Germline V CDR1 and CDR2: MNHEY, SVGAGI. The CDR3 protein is CASSYSGTDAYEQYF. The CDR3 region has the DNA TGTGCCAGCAGTTACTCCGGGACCGATGCCTACGAGCAGTACTTC.

CDR3 in DNA: TGTGCCAGCAGCAACGGTCAGGGGGGAGATACGCAGTATTTT. This codes for CASSNGQGGDTQYF. V and J are TRBV9 and TRBJ2-3, with a possible D match to TRBD1 (7 bases). In germline, CDR1 is SGDLS, CDR2 YYNGEE. Trimming took off 4 bases at V and 5 bases at J, with 14 bases between the two ends. This CDR3 comprises 14 residues.

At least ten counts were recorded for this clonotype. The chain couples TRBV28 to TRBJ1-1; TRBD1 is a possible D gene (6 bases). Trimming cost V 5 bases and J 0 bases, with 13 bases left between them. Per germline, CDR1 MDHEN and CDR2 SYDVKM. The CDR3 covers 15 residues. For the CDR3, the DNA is TGTGCCAGCAGTCCACGGACAGTCATGAACACTGAAGCTTTCTTT. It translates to CASSPRTVMNTEAFF.

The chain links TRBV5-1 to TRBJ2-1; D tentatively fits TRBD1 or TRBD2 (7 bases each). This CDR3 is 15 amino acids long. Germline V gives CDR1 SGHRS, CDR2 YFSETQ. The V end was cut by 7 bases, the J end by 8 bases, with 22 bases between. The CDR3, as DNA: TGCGCCAGCGGACTAGACAGGGCCAATGGAGATGAGCAGTTCTTC. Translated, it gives CASGLDRANGDEQFF. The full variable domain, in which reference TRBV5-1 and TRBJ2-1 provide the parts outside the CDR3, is KAGVTQTPRYLIKTRGQQVTLSCSPISGHRSVSWYQQTPGQGLQFLFEYFSETQRNKGNFPGRFSGRQFSNSRSEMNVSTLELGDSALYLCASGLDRANGDEQFFGPGTRLTVL.

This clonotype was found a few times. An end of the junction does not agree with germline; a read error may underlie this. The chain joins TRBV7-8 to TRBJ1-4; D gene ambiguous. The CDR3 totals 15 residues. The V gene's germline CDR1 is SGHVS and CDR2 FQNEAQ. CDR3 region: CASRSLVKGNEKLSF. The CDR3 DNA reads TGTGCCAGCAGATCGCTCGTGAAGGGAAATGAAAAACTGTCTTTT.

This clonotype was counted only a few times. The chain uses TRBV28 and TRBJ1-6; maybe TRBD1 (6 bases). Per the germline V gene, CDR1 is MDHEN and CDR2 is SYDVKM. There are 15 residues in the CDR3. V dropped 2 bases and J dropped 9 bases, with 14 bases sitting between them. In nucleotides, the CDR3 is TGTGCCAGCAGTTTACCGGGGGCGAGGTTTTCACCCCTCCACTTT. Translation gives CASSLPGARFSPLHF. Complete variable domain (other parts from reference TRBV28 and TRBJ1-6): DVKVTQSSRYLVKRTGEKVFLECVQDMDHENMFWYRQDPGLGLRLIYFSYDVKMKEKGDIPEGYSVSREKKERFSLILESASTNQTSMYLCASSLPGARFSPLHFGNGTRLTVT.

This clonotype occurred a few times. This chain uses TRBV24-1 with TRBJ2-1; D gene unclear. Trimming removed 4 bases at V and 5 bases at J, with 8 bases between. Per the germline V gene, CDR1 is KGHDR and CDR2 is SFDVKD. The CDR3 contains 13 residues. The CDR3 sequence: CATSDQDDNEQFF. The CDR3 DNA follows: TGTGCCACCAGTGACCAGGATGACAATGAGCAGTTCTTC.

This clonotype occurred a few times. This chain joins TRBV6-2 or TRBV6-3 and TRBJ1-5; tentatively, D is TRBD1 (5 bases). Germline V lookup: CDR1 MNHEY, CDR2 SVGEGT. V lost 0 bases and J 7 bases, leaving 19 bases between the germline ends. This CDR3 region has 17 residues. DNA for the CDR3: TGTGCCAGCAGTTACTCGGCCAGGGTGGCCCGAGGACAGCCCCAGCATTTT. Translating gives CASSYSARVARGQPQHF.

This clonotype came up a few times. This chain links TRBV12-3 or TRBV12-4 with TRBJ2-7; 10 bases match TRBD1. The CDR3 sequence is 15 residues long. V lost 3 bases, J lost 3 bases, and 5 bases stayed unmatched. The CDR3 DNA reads TGTGCCAGCAGTTTGTCCGGGACAGGGGTCTACGAGCAGTACTTC. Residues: CASSLSGTGVYEQYF.

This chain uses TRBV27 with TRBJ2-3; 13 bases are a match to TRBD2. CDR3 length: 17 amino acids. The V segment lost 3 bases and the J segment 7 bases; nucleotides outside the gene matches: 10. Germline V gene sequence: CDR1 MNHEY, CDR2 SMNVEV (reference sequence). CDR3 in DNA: TGTGCCAGCAGTTTCCTTACTAGCGGGGGGGCTTCAAATACGCAGTATTTT. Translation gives CASSFLTSGGASNTQYF.

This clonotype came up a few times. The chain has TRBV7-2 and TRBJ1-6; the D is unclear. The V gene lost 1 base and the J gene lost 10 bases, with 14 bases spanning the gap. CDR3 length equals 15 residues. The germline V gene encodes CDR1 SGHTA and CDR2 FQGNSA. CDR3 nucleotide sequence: TGTGCCAGCAGCTTAGTGTCACATGGTGAATCACCCCTCCACTTT. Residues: CASSLVSHGESPLHF.

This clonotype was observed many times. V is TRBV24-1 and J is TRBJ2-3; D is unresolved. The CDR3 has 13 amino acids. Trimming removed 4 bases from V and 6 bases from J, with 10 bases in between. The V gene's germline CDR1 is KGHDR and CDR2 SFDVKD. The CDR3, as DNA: TGTGCCACCAGTGACAGCAGTTTCGATACGCAGTATTTT. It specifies CATSDSSFDTQYF.

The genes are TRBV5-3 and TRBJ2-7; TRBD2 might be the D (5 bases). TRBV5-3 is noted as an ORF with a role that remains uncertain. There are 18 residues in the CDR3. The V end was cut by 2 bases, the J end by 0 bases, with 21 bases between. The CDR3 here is CARSFSSGMTSGSYEQYF. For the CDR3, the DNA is TGTGCCAGAAGCTTTTCGTCGGGCATGACCAGCGGCTCCTACGAGCAGTACTTC.

In DNA, the CDR3 is TGTGCCAGCAGGCCCACAGGGGGTATCACTGAAGCTTTCTTT. Translation: CASRPTGGITEAFF. J is TRBJ1-1 and V is TRBV6-5; 8 positions match TRBD1. V shed 6 bases, J shed 4 bases, and the junction held 7 bases outside the gene matches. Per germline, CDR1 MNHEY and CDR2 SVGAGI. The CDR3 is 14 amino acids.

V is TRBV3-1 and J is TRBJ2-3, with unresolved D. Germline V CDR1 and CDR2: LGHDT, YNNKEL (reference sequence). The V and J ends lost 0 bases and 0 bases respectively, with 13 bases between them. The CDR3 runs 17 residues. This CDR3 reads CASSQERGRRSTDTQYF. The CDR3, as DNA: TGTGCCAGCAGCCAAGAACGCGGCAGGAGAAGCACAGATACGCAGTATTTT.

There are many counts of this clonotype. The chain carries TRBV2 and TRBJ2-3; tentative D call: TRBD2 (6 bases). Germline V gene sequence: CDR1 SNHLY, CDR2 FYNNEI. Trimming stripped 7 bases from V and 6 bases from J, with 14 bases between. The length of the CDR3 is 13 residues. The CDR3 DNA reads TGTGCCAGCACCTCTATCCGGGAGGATACGCAGTATTTT. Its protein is CASTSIREDTQYF.

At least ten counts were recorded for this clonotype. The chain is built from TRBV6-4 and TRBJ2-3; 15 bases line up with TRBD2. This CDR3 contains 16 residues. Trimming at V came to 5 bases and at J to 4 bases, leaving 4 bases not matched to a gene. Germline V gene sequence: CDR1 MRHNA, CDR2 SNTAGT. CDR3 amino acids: CASSSGLAGGPDTQYF. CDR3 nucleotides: TGTGCCAGCAGTTCTGGACTAGCGGGGGGGCCAGATACGCAGTATTTT.

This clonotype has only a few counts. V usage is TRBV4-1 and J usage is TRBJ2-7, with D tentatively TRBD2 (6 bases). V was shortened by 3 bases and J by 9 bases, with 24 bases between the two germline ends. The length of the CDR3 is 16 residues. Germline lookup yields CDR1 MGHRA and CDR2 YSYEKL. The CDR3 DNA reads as TGCGCCAGCAGCCAGGGACTCCGCGACGTTCTATTCGTGCAGTACTTC. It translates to CASSQGLRDVLFVQYF.

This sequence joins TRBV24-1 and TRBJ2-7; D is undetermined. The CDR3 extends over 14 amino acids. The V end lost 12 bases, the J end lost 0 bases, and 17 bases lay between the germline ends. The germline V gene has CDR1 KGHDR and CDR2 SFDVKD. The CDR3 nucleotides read TGTGCCCCTTACGGTAAGAACAGCTCCTACGAGCAGTACGTC. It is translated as CAPYGKNSSYEQYV.

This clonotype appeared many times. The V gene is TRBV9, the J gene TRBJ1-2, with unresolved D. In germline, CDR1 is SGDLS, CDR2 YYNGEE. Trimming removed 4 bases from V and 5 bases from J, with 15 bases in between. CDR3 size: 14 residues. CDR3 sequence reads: CASSPRFSTYGYTF. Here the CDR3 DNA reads TGTGCCAGCAGCCCCCGTTTCTCTACTTATGGCTACACCTTC.

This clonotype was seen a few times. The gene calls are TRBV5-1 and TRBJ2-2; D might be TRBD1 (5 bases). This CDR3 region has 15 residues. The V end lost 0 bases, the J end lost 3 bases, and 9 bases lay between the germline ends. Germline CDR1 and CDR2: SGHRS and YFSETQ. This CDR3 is CASSLGTPDTGELFF. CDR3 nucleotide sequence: TGCGCCAGCAGCTTGGGGACACCTGACACCGGGGAGCTGTTTTTT.

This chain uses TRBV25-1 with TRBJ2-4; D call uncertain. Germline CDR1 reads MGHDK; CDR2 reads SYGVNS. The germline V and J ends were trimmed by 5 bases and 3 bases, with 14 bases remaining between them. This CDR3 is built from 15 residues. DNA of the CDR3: TGTGCCAGCAGTCCCCCAGGCCGAGACAAAAACATTCAGTACTTC. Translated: CASSPPGRDKNIQYF.

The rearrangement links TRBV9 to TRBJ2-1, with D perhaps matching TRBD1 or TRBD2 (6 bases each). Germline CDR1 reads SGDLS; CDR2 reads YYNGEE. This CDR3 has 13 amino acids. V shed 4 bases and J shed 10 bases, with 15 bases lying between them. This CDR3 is CASSTHRDWEQFF. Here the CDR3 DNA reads TGTGCCAGCAGCACACACAGGGACTGGGAGCAGTTCTTC.

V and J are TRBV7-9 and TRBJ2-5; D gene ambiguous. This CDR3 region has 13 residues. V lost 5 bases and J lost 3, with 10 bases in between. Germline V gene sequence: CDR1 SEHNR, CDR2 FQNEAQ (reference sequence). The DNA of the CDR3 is TGTGCCAGCAGCGTCAACTCGAAAGAGACCCAGTACTTC. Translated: CASSVNSKETQYF.